One sample yielded the 26 T cell receptor beta chains listed below, sequenced in a study of blood T cell repertoires in COVID-19. Profiled with immunoSEQ multiplex PCR; TCRdb holds only in-frame clones, not every one. The table has just over 70,000 clones, 91% seen once. The specimen was peripheral blood. All receptors derive from a human donor in a cohort sampled during active COVID-19.

This chain uses TRBV28 with TRBJ2-1, with TRBD1 identical over 8 bases. The junction had 6 bases not matched to a gene; V was cut back by 3 bases and J by 2 bases. CDR3 length: 16 amino acids. Germline CDR1 MDHEN, CDR2 SYDVKM. The DNA for the CDR3 is TGTGCCAGCAGTTTCAGGCAGGGGGCGGCCTACAATGAGCAGTTCTTC. This translates into CASSFRQGAAYNEQFF.

The rearrangement joins TRBV28 to TRBJ1-6; 8 nucleotides agree with TRBD1. Unmatched junction bases numbered 7, after V lost 2 bases and J lost 7 bases. The CDR3 extends over 16 amino acids. Looked up from germline, CDR1 is MDHEN and CDR2 is SYDVKM. The CDR3 bases are TGTGCCAGCAGTTTACTGCCAGGGGGCGGGAATTCACCCCTCCACTTT. This translates into CASSLLPGGGNSPLHF.

The genes are TRBV6-2 or TRBV6-3 and TRBJ1-1, with D hard to call. Per the germline V gene, CDR1 is MNHEY and CDR2 is SVGEGT. V was shortened by 6 bases and J by 3 bases, with 8 bases between the two germline ends. The CDR3 covers 12 residues. The CDR3 sequence is CASSIRDTEAFF. CDR3 DNA: TGTGCCAGCAGCATCCGGGACACTGAAGCTTTCTTT.

The chain joins TRBV11-2 to TRBJ2-7; no clear D. The germline CDR1 and CDR2 sequences are SGHAT and FQNNGV. Trimming took 5 bases from V and 0 from J, leaving 17 bases between them. The length of the CDR3 is 16 residues. CDR3 in amino acids: CASSPSHRRSSYEQYF. The CDR3 coding sequence is TGTGCCAGCAGCCCCAGCCATCGGCGGAGCTCCTACGAGCAGTACTTC.

CDR3: CSQEGNTEAFF. The CDR3 DNA sequence: TGCAGTCAGGAGGGGAACACTGAAGCTTTCTTT. The chain uses TRBV20-1 and TRBJ1-1, with no clear D. Per the germline V gene, CDR1 is DFQATT and CDR2 is SNEGSKA (reference sequence). The CDR3 is made up of 11 amino acids. Trimming left V 8 bases short and J 1 base short, with 8 bases between.

This clone was recorded once. The rearrangement joins TRBV13 to TRBJ2-7; 13 positions match TRBD2. The CDR3 contains 16 residues. CDR1 and CDR2 from the germline V gene are PRHDT and FYEKMQ (reference sequence). The V and J ends lost 4 bases and 7 bases, in that order; junction bases with no gene match: 10. This chain's CDR3 is CASSSATSGGAREQYF. The DNA for the CDR3 is TGTGCCAGCAGCTCCGCAACTAGCGGGGGGGCGAGGGAGCAGTACTTC.

The rearrangement joins TRBV11-2 to TRBJ1-1, with TRBD1 matching over 9 bases. V gave up 2 bases and J gave up 8 bases; unmatched junction bases: 3. The CDR3 runs to 13 residues. Looked up from germline, CDR1 is SGHAT and CDR2 is FQNNGV. CDR3 sequence reads: CASSLLDRGEAFF. CDR3 DNA: TGTGCCAGCAGCTTACTGGACAGGGGCGAAGCTTTCTTT.

The rearrangement links TRBV27 to TRBJ1-1; 8 positions agree with TRBD1. From germline, CDR1 is MNHEY and CDR2 SMNVEV (reference sequence). The CDR3 has 14 amino acids. Trimming cost V 9 bases and J 10 bases; bases outside gene matches: 16. The CDR3 region has the DNA TGTGCCAGTCGACCGTCAGGGGGCGCCTTAGTAGCTTTCTTT. Translation gives CASRPSGGALVAFF.

The chain is built from TRBV5-1 and TRBJ1-2; D remains unclear. The CDR3 length is 14 residues. V was cut by 0 bases and J by 4 bases, with 10 bases left in between. Germline CDR1 SGHRS, CDR2 YFSETQ. The CDR3 sequence: CASSLERDGYGYTF. DNA for the CDR3: TGCGCCAGCAGCTTGGAACGGGATGGCTATGGCTACACCTTC.

V usage is TRBV3-1 (or the pseudogene TRBV3-2) and J usage is TRBJ1-2; D gene uncertain. The CDR3 loop spans 17 amino acids. V lost 3 bases, J lost 2 bases, and 19 bases lay in between. In germline, CDR1 is LGHDT, CDR2 YNNKEL (reference sequence). CDR3 residues: CASSHHISRPPNYGYTF. As DNA, the CDR3 is TGTGCCAGCAGCCACCATATTTCCAGGCCACCAAACTATGGCTACACCTTC.

The V and J genes are TRBV27 and TRBJ1-3; the match to TRBD1 covers 9 bases. The CDR3 covers 16 residues. The V gene end was trimmed by 4 bases and the J gene end by 6 bases; junction bases not matched to a gene: 10. The germline V gene encodes CDR1 MNHEY and CDR2 SMNVEV (reference sequence). The chain's CDR3 is CASSSSGQGGENTIYF. CDR3 DNA sequence: TGTGCCAGCAGTTCCTCGGGACAGGGCGGTGAAAACACCATATATTTT.

The rearrangement uses TRBV6-2 or TRBV6-3 and TRBJ1-1; the match to TRBD1 covers 12 bases. This CDR3 has 17 amino acids. Germline V gives CDR1 MNHEY, CDR2 SVGEGT. V was pared by 2 bases and J by 5 bases, with 9 bases of the junction left unmatched. The CDR3 region has the DNA TGTGCCAGCAGTTACCCCCGGGACAGGGGGCTGGGAACTGAAGCTTTCTTT. This codes for CASSYPRDRGLGTEAFF.

The J gene is TRBJ2-5, the V gene TRBV30; maybe TRBD1 (5 bases). Germline V gene lookup returns CDR1 GTSNPN and CDR2 SVGIG (reference sequence). V dropped 5 bases and J dropped 5 bases, with 33 bases sitting between them. The CDR3 covers 19 residues. The CDR3 reads CAWERLCLVGQVHLETQYF. In DNA, the CDR3 is TGTGCCTGGGAACGTCTATGTCTGGTGGGGCAGGTACATCTCGAGACCCAGTACTTC. The whole variable domain, filled in from reference TRBV30 and TRBJ2-5, reads SQTIHQWPATLVQPVGSPLSLECTVEGTSNPNLYWYRQAAGRGLQLLFYSVGIGQISSEVPQNLSASRPQDRQFILSSKKLLLSDSGFYLCAWERLCLVGQVHLETQYFGPGTRLLVL.

This rearrangement joins TRBV5-6 to TRBJ1-2, with TRBD1 matching over 7 bases. The CDR3 loop spans 15 amino acids. V gave up 4 bases and J gave up 8 bases; unmatched junction bases: 14. Germline V gene lookup returns CDR1 SGHDT and CDR2 YYEEEE. The CDR3 sequence is CASSAQGVITKGYTF. DNA of the CDR3: TGTGCCAGCAGCGCTCAGGGGGTTATTACTAAGGGCTACACCTTC.

J is TRBJ1-1 and V is TRBV12-3 or TRBV12-4; no clear D gene. CDR3 length: 13 residues. The V and J ends lost 3 bases and 1 base respectively, with 6 bases between them. In nucleotides, the CDR3 is TGTGCCAGCAGTTTCGAGAGGAACACTGAAGCTTTCTTT. This translates into CASSFERNTEAFF.

The CDR3 is CASSAGQGNEQFF. For the CDR3, the DNA is TGCGCCAGCAGCGCGGGACAGGGGAATGAGCAGTTCTTC. This chain links TRBV5-1 with TRBJ2-1; 10 bases line up with TRBD1. The ends lost 4 bases at V and 7 bases at J; junction bases unmatched: 2. Germline assignment: CDR1 SGHRS and CDR2 YFSETQ. The CDR3 is made up of 13 amino acids. The full variable domain, with the rest looked up from reference TRBV5-1 and TRBJ2-1, is KAGVTQTPRYLIKTRGQQVTLSCSPISGHRSVSWYQQTPGQGLQFLFEYFSETQRNKGNFPGRFSGRQFSNSRSEMNVSTLELGDSALYLCASSAGQGNEQFFGPGTRLTVL.

The chain joins TRBV13 to TRBJ2-7; unclear D gene. Germline V gene data show CDR1 as PRHDT and CDR2 as FYEKMQ (reference sequence). This CDR3 has 12 amino acids. Trimming cost V 2 bases and J 5 bases, with 7 bases left between them. The CDR3 protein is CASSLNSDEQYF. Written as DNA, the CDR3 is TGTGCCAGCAGCTTAAACTCGGACGAGCAGTACTTC.

This clone appeared once. This sequence joins TRBV11-2 and TRBJ1-2; 9 positions agree with TRBD1. Looked up from germline, CDR1 is SGHAT and CDR2 is FQNNGV. This CDR3 is 18 amino acids long. The V segment lost 1 base and the J segment 4 bases; nucleotides outside the gene matches: 13. DNA of the CDR3: TGTGCCAGCAGCTTAGCTGGGGACAGGGTTACTTTCGGCTATGGCTACACCTTC. It translates to CASSLAGDRVTFGYGYTF. Full variable domain (outside the CDR3, taken from reference TRBV11-2 and TRBJ1-2): EAGVAQSPRYKIIEKRQSVAFWCNPISGHATLYWYQQILGQGPKLLIQFQNNGVVDDSQLPKDRFSAERLKGVDSTLKIQPAKLEDSAVYLCASSLAGDRVTFGYGYTFGSGTRLTVV.

The chain recombines TRBV11-2 with TRBJ1-1, with D perhaps matching TRBD1 (6 bases). CDR1 is SGHAT, CDR2 FQNNGV, per germline. The CDR3 length is 13 residues. Trimming removed 2 bases at V and 6 bases at J, with 10 bases between. The CDR3 is CASSLIGTPEAFF. In nucleotides, the CDR3 is TGTGCCAGCAGCTTAATCGGGACACCTGAAGCTTTCTTT.

The V gene is TRBV15, the J gene TRBJ2-2, with 9 bases lining up with TRBD1. V shed 3 bases, J shed 5 bases, and the junction held 1 base outside the gene matches. The CDR3 runs to 14 residues. Germline V gives CDR1 LNHNV, CDR2 YYDKDF (reference sequence). CDR3 bases: TGTGCCACCAGCAGGGACAGGGGAACCGGGGAGCTGTTTTTT. Residues: CATSRDRGTGELFF.

For the CDR3, the DNA is TGCGCCAGCAGCTTGGGGGCAGGACAGGCGGCTAATGGCTACACCTTC. It translates to CASSLGAGQAANGYTF. V gene TRBV5-1 combines with J gene TRBJ1-2; 7 bases map to TRBD1. V dropped 0 bases and J dropped 6; count of bases not matched to a gene: 11. The V gene's germline CDR1 is SGHRS and CDR2 YFSETQ. CDR3 length: 16 amino acids.

The chain links TRBV11-2 to TRBJ1-6; 7 bases line up with TRBD1. CDR3 size: 16 residues. Germline loops: CDR1 SGHAT, CDR2 FQNNGV. Germline trimming cut 3 bases from V and 5 bases from J; bases unmatched to any gene: 7. CDR3 coding DNA: TGTGCCAGCAGCTTCTGGGACAGATTCAATAATTCACCCCTCCACTTT. Its translation is CASSFWDRFNNSPLHF.

The CDR3 here is CASSSWAREQETQYF. The CDR3 nucleotides read TGTGCCAGCAGCTCCTGGGCGCGGGAGCAAGAGACCCAGTACTTC. V usage is TRBV11-2 and J usage is TRBJ2-5; 7 bases agree with TRBD2. Trimming took 4 bases from V and 2 from J; bases not matched to a gene: 7. The germline gives CDR1 SGHAT, CDR2 FQNNGV. The CDR3 length is 15 residues.

V usage is TRBV19 and J usage is TRBJ2-7; 7 bases align to TRBD1. With V trimmed by 5 bases and J by 3 bases, 13 bases remained unmatched. The CDR3 is 16 residues long. Germline CDR1 and CDR2: LNHDA and SQIVND (reference sequence). CDR3 region: CASSSRTGPGDYEQYF. Here the CDR3 DNA reads TGTGCCAGTAGTTCCCGGACAGGCCCTGGGGACTACGAGCAGTACTTC.

As DNA, the CDR3 is TGCAGTGCTAGTCCCGGTTCTGAAGCTTTCTTT. It codes for CSASPGSEAFF. The chain recombines TRBV20-1 with TRBJ1-1, with D uncertain. The CDR3 sequence is 11 residues long. Trimming shortened V by 3 bases and J by 6 bases, and 8 bases separated the two germline ends. Looked up from germline, CDR1 is DFQATT and CDR2 is SNEGSKA (reference sequence).

This chain joins TRBV11-2 and TRBJ1-4, with 11 bases that match TRBD1. Germline V lookup: CDR1 SGHAT, CDR2 FQNNGV. V trimming: 0 bases; J trimming: 12 bases; junction bases outside the gene matches: 6. This CDR3 has 15 residues. The CDR3 is CASSLEGTGGVELFF. The CDR3 region has the DNA TGTGCCAGCAGCTTAGAAGGGACAGGGGGAGTGGAACTGTTTTTT.